One and the same sample provided the 10 T cell receptor beta chains below, sequenced in a study of technical replicates of blood from a handful of donors listed by TCRdb under 2017. Libraries were made using the immunoSEQ multiplex PCR assay. TCRdb re-hosts the immuneACCESS table, in-frame sequences only. Its copies lack some clones; in the studies checked, an unresolved V gene accounts for under half of them, and the cause for the rest is not known. The sample includes 60,000 to 85,000 clones, with about 91% observed a single time. The ten largest account for under 0.5% of the sample. The sequencing sample was made of T cells isolated from PBMCs. The source of these receptors is a human donor in good health.

The V and J genes are TRBV7-2 and TRBJ2-7; 8 bases map to TRBD2. Germline loops: CDR1 SGHTA, CDR2 FQGNSA. Trimming removed 3 bases from V and 2 bases from J; junction bases left unmatched: 3. The length of the CDR3 is 14 residues. CDR3 in DNA: TGTGCCAGCAGCTTTGTAGCGGGAACCTACGAGCAGTACTTC. This translates into CASSFVAGTYEQYF.

This chain uses TRBV7-9 with TRBJ2-7; TRBD2 agrees at 7 bases. This CDR3 comprises 12 residues. Germline loops: CDR1 SEHNR, CDR2 FQNEAQ (reference sequence). Losses at the gene ends were 11 bases for V and 1 base for J; bases not matched to a gene: 5. CDR3 in DNA: TGTGCCGCTAGGCGGGGGTCCTACGAGCAGTACTTC. Protein sequence: CAARRGSYEQYF.

V and J are TRBV7-8 and TRBJ1-4; no definite D call. The CDR3 is 15 amino acids. CDR1 and CDR2 from the germline V gene are SGHVS and FQNEAQ. V was cut by 6 bases and J by 5 bases, with 16 bases left in between. In DNA, the CDR3 is TGTGCCAGCAGTCATGGGCCCTTGGAAAATGAAAAACTGTTTTTT. Its protein is CASSHGPLENEKLFF. The full variable domain, with the rest looked up from reference TRBV7-8 and TRBJ1-4, is GAGVSQSPRYKVAKRGQDVALRCDPISGHVSLFWYQQALGQGPEFLTYFQNEAQLDKSGLPSDRFFAERPEGSVSTLKIQRTQQEDSAVYLCASSHGPLENEKLFFGSGTQLSVL.

The chain couples TRBV30 to TRBJ1-2; possibly TRBD1 for D (5 bases). V was trimmed by 1 base and J by 4 bases, leaving 10 bases between them. The CDR3 loop spans 13 amino acids. Germline V gives CDR1 GTSNPN, CDR2 SVGIG (reference sequence). In DNA, the CDR3 is TGTGCCTGGAGTGGGGCAGGGCGCTATGGCTACACCTTC. It yields the protein CAWSGAGRYGYTF.

The table lists this clone with a few counts. J is TRBJ1-3 and V is TRBV5-1; tentative D call: TRBD1 (5 bases). The CDR3 loop spans 16 amino acids. Germline CDR1 SGHRS, CDR2 YFSETQ. V lost 3 bases and J lost 0, with 13 bases in between. CDR3 nucleotide sequence: TGCGCCAGCAGCTATGCAGGGATGGGCTCTGGAAACACCATATATTTT. This codes for CASSYAGMGSGNTIYF. Full variable domain (missing parts from reference TRBV5-1 and TRBJ1-3): KAGVTQTPRYLIKTRGQQVTLSCSPISGHRSVSWYQQTPGQGLQFLFEYFSETQRNKGNFPGRFSGRQFSNSRSEMNVSTLELGDSALYLCASSYAGMGSGNTIYFGEGSWLTVV.

The chain links TRBV18 to TRBJ2-3; D is perhaps TRBD2 (6 bases). This CDR3 is 17 amino acids long. V lost 3 bases and J 0 bases, leaving 16 bases between the germline ends. The germline V gene encodes CDR1 KGHSH and CDR2 LQKENI. CDR3 nucleotide sequence: TGTGCCAGCTCACCCCCCTTTGGCGGGGCTAGCACAGATACGCAGTATTTT. Translating gives CASSPPFGGASTDTQYF.

The chain links TRBV30 to TRBJ2-3, with D tentatively TRBD1 (6 bases). With 0 bases removed from V and 1 base from J, the gap between germline ends came to 11 bases. There are 15 residues in the CDR3. Per the germline V gene, CDR1 is GTSNPN and CDR2 is SVGIG (reference sequence). Written as DNA, the CDR3 is TGTGCCTGGAGTGTTATCAGGGGTGGCACAGATACGCAGTATTTT. Translated, it gives CAWSVIRGGTDTQYF.

CDR3: CASSPLTGSAYEQYF. CDR3 in DNA: TGTGCCAGCTCGCCCCTAACAGGGTCCGCCTACGAGCAGTACTTC. The rearrangement joins TRBV18 to TRBJ2-7, with D possibly TRBD1 on 6 matching bases. V was pared by 6 bases and J by 2 bases, with 17 bases between. The germline V gene has CDR1 KGHSH and CDR2 LQKENI. The CDR3 is 15 amino acids.

V usage is TRBV27 and J usage is TRBJ2-1, with 8 bases matching TRBD2. This CDR3 spans 14 amino acids. The germline CDR1 and CDR2 sequences are MNHEY and SMNVEV (reference sequence). V was clipped by 10 bases and J by 9 bases; unmatched bases: 14. CDR3 loop: CATSEAGAQGEQFF. CDR3 DNA sequence: TGTGCCACAAGTGAAGCGGGAGCCCAAGGTGAGCAGTTCTTC.

The chain joins TRBV7-8 to TRBJ2-4; D might be TRBD1 (6 bases). The CDR3 runs to 14 residues. Trimming took 5 bases from V and 5 from J, leaving 13 bases between them. Germline V CDR1 and CDR2: SGHVS, FQNEAQ. As DNA, the CDR3 is TGTGCCAGCAGCCCCATTGGGGGCGAAAACATTCAGTACTTC. Translating it yields CASSPIGGENIQYF.